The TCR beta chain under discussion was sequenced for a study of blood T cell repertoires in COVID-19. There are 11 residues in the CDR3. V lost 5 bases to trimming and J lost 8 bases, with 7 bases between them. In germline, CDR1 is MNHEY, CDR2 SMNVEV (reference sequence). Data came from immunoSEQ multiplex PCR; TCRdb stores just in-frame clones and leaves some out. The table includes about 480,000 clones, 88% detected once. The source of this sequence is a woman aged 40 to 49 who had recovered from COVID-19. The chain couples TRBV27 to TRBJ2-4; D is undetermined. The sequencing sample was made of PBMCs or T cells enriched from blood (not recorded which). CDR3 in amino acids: CASSTDHIQYF. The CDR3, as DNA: TGTGCCAGCAGTACAGACCACATTCAGTACTTC.